A single T cell receptor beta chain is shown here with its context. The antigen remains unidentified. Sequenced by immunoSEQ multiplex PCR; TCRdb stores in-frame clones only, minus some. Of approximately 150,000 clones in the sample, about 90% are singletons; the top ten hold roughly 6%. Second-dose groups at about 4 or about 12 weeks were pooled. These data are taken from a study of T cell responses to AZD1222 COVID-19 vaccine. Germline V lookup: CDR1 LGHNA, CDR2 YNFKEQ. The CDR3 runs to 15 residues. The ends were cut back, 0 bases at V and 2 bases at J, with 10 bases in the middle. General observations from the study: Compared with day 0, the breadth and depth of the Spike-specific TCR repertoire rose significantly after two doses of AZD1222.

V and J are TRBV4-2 and TRBJ1-1; D unclear. The TCR comes from an adult who received the AZD1222 COVID-19 vaccine. This material consisted of peripheral blood, taken 28 days after the second AZD1222 dose. The CDR3 here is CASSQDVTVNTEAFF. CDR3 coding DNA: TGTGCCAGCAGCCAAGACGTGACGGTAAACACTGAAGCTTTCTTT.